This T cell receptor (beta chain) was captured by sequencing in a study of T cell responses to AZD1222 COVID-19 vaccine. Findings of the study overall: There were repertoire samples only from the period after the peak T cell response.

Using immunoSEQ multiplex PCR, the repertoire was profiled, and TCRdb retains in-frame clones only, with some absent. The sample gives about 94,000 clones, 85% of which show up once; roughly 5% is in the top ten. A word on this clone: What it binds is not known.

Germline V gene data show CDR1 as SGHVS and CDR2 as FQNEAQ. The germline V and J ends were trimmed by 0 bases and 6 bases, with 9 bases remaining between them. This CDR3 has 13 residues. The clonotype comes from an adult who received the AZD1222 COVID-19 vaccine. The chain links TRBV7-8 to TRBJ2-7; D not certain. Source: peripheral blood, taken 28 days after the second AZD1222 dose. The CDR3 region has the DNA TGTGCCAGCAGCTTAGCGCTAAAAGGCGAGCAGTACTTC. It is translated as CASSLALKGEQYF. The full variable domain, rest sourced from reference TRBV7-8 and TRBJ2-7, is GAGVSQSPRYKVAKRGQDVALRCDPISGHVSLFWYQQALGQGPEFLTYFQNEAQLDKSGLPSDRFFAERPEGSVSTLKIQRTQQEDSAVYLCASSLALKGEQYFGPGTRLTVT.